Below, 11 T cell receptor beta chains from the same sample are listed, as sequenced in a study of T cell clusters in autoimmune cytopenias. TRB was amplified by touch-down multiplex PCR, primer pools A and B combined. TCRdb processed the multiplex PCR reads again and assigns one entry to each CDR3 protein, with no DNA. In total, the table holds roughly 10,000 distinct CDR3 sequences. TRB amplification used roughly 250 ng of peripheral blood genomic DNA. The sample was also reused in another study, on T cell repertoires in aging, cancer and after chemotherapy.

Sequencing was carried out using peripheral blood. The source of these receptors is a human donor in good health.

This chain links TRBV5-6 with TRBJ2-6; no DNA is available, so the TRBD1 call from TCRdb remains unchecked. Germline loops: CDR1 SGHDT, CDR2 YYEEEE. The CDR3 has 16 amino acids. The CDR3 is CASSEPRTGYANVLTF.

J is TRBJ2-7 and V is TRBV5-6; TCRdb's D gene call, TRBD1, goes unchecked for lack of DNA. This CDR3 spans 17 amino acids. Germline V gene sequence: CDR1 SGHDT, CDR2 YYEEEE. CDR3 in amino acids: CASSPNREIGSFYEQYF.

The chain recombines TRBV6-1 with TRBJ2-1. CDR1 is MNHNS, CDR2 SASEGT, per germline. This CDR3 has 17 residues. The chain's CDR3 is CASSEQPSGRAYNEQFF.

The chain combines TRBV5-1 with TRBJ2-1; the D call from TCRdb, TRBD1, cannot be confirmed without DNA. CDR3 size: 16 residues. The germline V gene has CDR1 SGHRS and CDR2 YFSETQ. The CDR3 sequence: CASSWTPGQTYNEQFF.

The chain combines TRBV30 with TRBJ1-3. The CDR3 extends over 14 amino acids. CDR1 and CDR2 (germline): GTSNPN, SVGIG (reference sequence). CDR3 loop: CAWSEGSEGHTIYF.

CDR3 protein: CASSDLMRGQVKETQYF. This chain joins TRBV6-1 and TRBJ2-5; TCRdb indicates TRBD1, and absent DNA this call remains unverified. This CDR3 contains 17 residues. Germline V gene lookup returns CDR1 MNHNS and CDR2 SASEGT.

The CDR3 protein is CASSLGPNYEQYF. This rearrangement joins TRBV7-6 to TRBJ2-7. Germline values: CDR1 SGHVS, CDR2 FNYEAQ. This CDR3 is built from 13 residues.

The chain carries TRBV7-2 and TRBJ2-7; without DNA, the TCRdb call of TRBD1 cannot be checked. The germline V gene has CDR1 SGHTA and CDR2 FQGNSA. The CDR3 is 14 amino acids. The CDR3 protein is CASSPRDGDYEQYF. Drawing the rest from reference TRBV7-2 and TRBJ2-7, the complete variable domain is GAGVSQSPSNKVTEKGKDVELRCDPISGHTALYWYRQSLGQGLEFLIYFQGNSAPDKSGLPSDRFSAERTGGSVSTLTIQRTQQEDSAVYLCASSPRDGDYEQYFGPGTRLTVT.

The chain recombines TRBV2 with TRBJ1-4; absent DNA, TCRdb's TRBD1 call cannot be checked. The CDR3 sequence is 13 residues long. Looked up from germline, CDR1 is SNHLY and CDR2 is FYNNEI. Here the CDR3 reads CASRGPPREKLFF.

This sequence joins TRBV27 and TRBJ2-1. Germline V gives CDR1 MNHEY, CDR2 SMNVEV (reference sequence). The CDR3 runs to 11 residues. The CDR3 spells CASSLSHEQFF.

CDR3 sequence reads: CASSLPLAGYYNEQFF. The genes are TRBV28 and TRBJ2-1; there is no DNA to check the TCRdb D call of TRBD2. Per germline, CDR1 MDHEN and CDR2 SYDVKM. This CDR3 is 16 amino acids long.